This passage covers 27 T cell receptor beta chains from one sample sequenced in a study of blood T cell repertoires in COVID-19. TCRdb's copy holds only in-frame clones and misses some; the assay was immunoSEQ multiplex PCR. The data contain roughly 45,000 clones, around 86% of them singletons. The sequencing input was peripheral blood. Receptors originate from a human donor in a cohort sampled during active COVID-19.

The chain couples TRBV4-1 to TRBJ2-1; 9 nucleotides agree with TRBD1. Trimming at V came to 6 bases and at J to 5 bases, leaving 11 bases not matched to a gene. The germline V gene has CDR1 MGHRA and CDR2 YSYEKL. This CDR3 spans 16 amino acids. The chain's CDR3 is CASRPGTGNSDNEQFF. CDR3 DNA sequence: TGCGCCAGCAGACCCGGGACAGGGAATTCCGACAATGAGCAGTTCTTC.

The genes are TRBV7-8 and TRBJ2-5; 8 bases are shared with TRBD1. The ends lost 5 bases at V and 4 bases at J; junction bases unmatched: 9. The germline CDR1 and CDR2 sequences are SGHVS and FQNEAQ. This CDR3 spans 15 amino acids. The CDR3 sequence is CASSGRPGGRETQYF. For the CDR3, the DNA is TGTGCCAGCAGCGGCAGGCCAGGGGGCCGAGAGACCCAGTACTTC. Complete variable domain (other parts from reference TRBV7-8 and TRBJ2-5): GAGVSQSPRYKVAKRGQDVALRCDPISGHVSLFWYQQALGQGPEFLTYFQNEAQLDKSGLPSDRFFAERPEGSVSTLKIQRTQQEDSAVYLCASSGRPGGRETQYFGPGTRLLVL.

V is TRBV11-2 and J is TRBJ1-6; TRBD1 is a possible D gene (5 bases). The V gene's germline CDR1 is SGHAT and CDR2 FQNNGV. This CDR3 region has 17 residues. The V gene lost 0 bases and the J gene lost 9 bases, with 18 bases spanning the gap. CDR3 in DNA: TGTGCCAGCAGCTTAGAATTGGCAGGGTCTGTTGGTTCACCCCTCCACTTT. Amino acid sequence: CASSLELAGSVGSPLHF. Looking up the rest from reference TRBV11-2 and TRBJ1-6 gives the full variable domain: EAGVAQSPRYKIIEKRQSVAFWCNPISGHATLYWYQQILGQGPKLLIQFQNNGVVDDSQLPKDRFSAERLKGVDSTLKIQPAKLEDSAVYLCASSLELAGSVGSPLHFGNGTRLTVT.

The rearrangement uses TRBV7-6 and TRBJ2-2; 7 bases are a match to TRBD1. Germline values: CDR1 SGHVS, CDR2 FNYEAQ. With V trimmed by 1 base and J by 1 base, 0 bases remained unmatched. The CDR3 covers 15 residues. CDR3 protein: CASSLGDRNTGELFF. CDR3 in DNA: TGTGCCAGCAGCTTAGGGGACAGGAACACCGGGGAGCTGTTTTTT. Looking up the rest from reference TRBV7-6 and TRBJ2-2 gives the full variable domain: GAGVSQSPRYKVTKRGQDVALRCDPISGHVSLYWYRQALGQGPEFLTYFNYEAQQDKSGLPNDRFSAERPEGSISTLTIQRTEQRDSAMYRCASSLGDRNTGELFFGEGSRLTVL.

This chain links TRBV18 with TRBJ2-5; maybe TRBD1 (6 bases). Germline CDR1 KGHSH, CDR2 LQKENI. CDR3 size: 14 residues. V was pared by 2 bases and J by 3 bases, with 10 bases between. In nucleotides, the CDR3 is TGTGCCAGCTCACCATGGGGGCGAGAAGAGACCCAGTACTTC. It translates to CASSPWGREETQYF.

The V and J genes are TRBV11-2 and TRBJ2-7, with TRBD1 identical over 8 bases. This CDR3 has 16 residues. Germline V CDR1 and CDR2: SGHAT, FQNNGV. V gave up 5 bases and J gave up 2 bases; unmatched junction bases: 11. This chain's CDR3 is CASSETARTGPYEQYF. CDR3 nucleotides: TGTGCCAGCAGCGAGACCGCCCGGACAGGGCCCTACGAGCAGTACTTC. Complete variable domain (other parts from reference TRBV11-2 and TRBJ2-7): EAGVAQSPRYKIIEKRQSVAFWCNPISGHATLYWYQQILGQGPKLLIQFQNNGVVDDSQLPKDRFSAERLKGVDSTLKIQPAKLEDSAVYLCASSETARTGPYEQYFGPGTRLTVT.

As concerns this clone: At one boundary the junction diverges from the germline segment, which might be a read error. This rearrangement joins TRBV7-2 to TRBJ1-1, with TRBD1 matching 7 bases. From germline, CDR1 is SGHTA and CDR2 FQGNSA. There are 14 residues in the CDR3. Here the CDR3 reads CASSLAYSARTGVF. The CDR3, as DNA: TGTGCCAGCAGCTTAGCTTACTCGGCCCGTACAGGGGTCTTT.

The V call is TRBV18, the J call TRBJ1-1; TRBD1 is a possible D gene (6 bases). Trimming took off 6 bases at V and 3 bases at J, with 14 bases between the two ends. There are 14 residues in the CDR3. CDR1 and CDR2 (germline): KGHSH, LQKENI. This CDR3 reads CASSSRGPDTEAFF. CDR3 nucleotides: TGTGCCAGCTCCTCGCGGGGGCCCGACACTGAAGCTTTCTTT.

The rearrangement joins TRBV5-4 to TRBJ1-2; 8 bases fit TRBD1. CDR3 length: 14 amino acids. The ends lost 1 base at V and 8 bases at J; junction bases unmatched: 7. Looked up from germline, CDR1 is SGHNT and CDR2 is YYREEE (reference sequence). CDR3 loop: CASSLRQGAWGYTF. CDR3 DNA sequence: TGTGCCAGCAGCTTGAGGCAGGGGGCATGGGGCTACACCTTC.

The genes are TRBV6-2 or TRBV6-3 and TRBJ1-2; TRBD1 aligns across 10 bases. The CDR3 spans 15 residues. In germline, CDR1 is MNHEY, CDR2 SVGEGT. V shed 5 bases and J 2 bases; nucleotides not matched to a gene: 5. The CDR3 protein is CASSHPGQGNYGYTF. CDR3 nucleotides: TGTGCCAGCAGTCACCCGGGACAGGGGAACTATGGCTACACCTTC.

The table lists this clone with a count of one. J is TRBJ1-3 and V is TRBV18; D may be TRBD1 (5 bases). The germline V and J ends were trimmed by 5 bases and 2 bases, with 13 bases remaining between them. The CDR3 extends over 15 amino acids. The germline V gene encodes CDR1 KGHSH and CDR2 LQKENI. In DNA form, the CDR3 reads TGTGCCAGCTCATTCAGGGTTGACCCTGGAAACACCATATATTTT. This codes for CASSFRVDPGNTIYF. Complete variable domain (other parts from reference TRBV18 and TRBJ1-3): NAGVMQNPRHLVRRRGQEARLRCSPMKGHSHVYWYRQLPEEGLKFMVYLQKENIIDESGMPKERFSAEFPKEGPSILRIQQVVRGDSAAYFCASSFRVDPGNTIYFGEGSWLTVV.

In its sample, this clone was seen once. This chain joins TRBV19 and TRBJ1-5; possible D gene TRBD1, 6 bases. Trimming stripped 0 bases from V and 4 bases from J, with 22 bases between. Germline V lookup: CDR1 LNHDA, CDR2 SQIVND (reference sequence). The CDR3 has 19 amino acids. The CDR3 nucleotides are TGTGCCAGTAGTATAGATAAAAGTGGGGGCGGGGGAGGAAATCAGCCCCAGCATTTT. Protein: CASSIDKSGGGGGNQPQHF.

The genes are TRBV5-1 and TRBJ1-1; D perhaps matches TRBD1 (5 bases). CDR1 and CDR2 from the germline V gene are SGHRS and YFSETQ. V was clipped by 4 bases and J by 0 bases, with 13 bases between them. This CDR3 contains 15 residues. CDR3 amino acids: CASSPGGTVNTEAFF. The DNA for the CDR3 is TGCGCCAGCAGCCCTGGTGGGACTGTGAACACTGAAGCTTTCTTT.

V is TRBV11-2 and J is TRBJ2-7; tentatively, D is TRBD2 (6 bases). The CDR3 is 17 residues long. CDR1 and CDR2 from the germline V gene are SGHAT and FQNNGV. V lost 5 bases and J 2 bases, leaving 22 bases between the germline ends. In nucleotides, the CDR3 is TGTGCCAGCAGCAAGGGGTTTAGCGGCTACTCCCCCTACGAGCAGTACTTC. It encodes CASSKGFSGYSPYEQYF.

The chain uses TRBV3-1 (or the pseudogene TRBV3-2) and TRBJ1-1; D possibly corresponds to TRBD1 (5 bases). The CDR3 totals 13 residues. V was trimmed by 1 base and J by 4 bases, leaving 7 bases between them. The germline CDR1 and CDR2 sequences are LGHDT and YNNKEL (reference sequence). This CDR3 is CASSQGRVTEAFF. The CDR3, as DNA: TGTGCCAGCAGCCAAGGCAGGGTCACTGAAGCTTTCTTT.

The chain combines TRBV25-1 with TRBJ1-1; 7 bases align to TRBD1. The V gene's germline CDR1 is MGHDK and CDR2 SYGVNS. The CDR3 totals 15 residues. Losses at the gene ends were 3 bases for V and 4 bases for J; bases not matched to a gene: 8. The CDR3: CASSDDRRGITEAFF. In DNA form, the CDR3 reads TGTGCCAGCAGTGATGACCGCAGGGGGATCACTGAAGCTTTCTTT. Together with reference TRBV25-1 and TRBJ1-1, the CDR3 gives the full variable domain: EADIYQTPRYLVIGTGKKITLECSQTMGHDKMYWYQQDPGMELHLIHYSYGVNSTEKGDLSSESTVSRIRTEHFPLTLESARPSHTSQYLCASSDDRRGITEAFFGQGTRLTVV.

This chain joins TRBV11-2 and TRBJ1-1; D remains unclear. Germline CDR1 and CDR2: SGHAT and FQNNGV. V was pared by 1 base and J by 1 base, with 19 bases between. The CDR3 is 18 amino acids. CDR3 DNA sequence: TGTGCCAGCAGCTTAGGTCGCCTCCTAAGTACTCCGAACACTGAAGCTTTCTTT. Protein sequence: CASSLGRLLSTPNTEAFF.

The CDR3 sequence is CASSRFLGTYEQYF. CDR3 sequence (DNA): TGTGCCAGCAGCCGTTTCCTAGGAACCTACGAGCAGTACTTC. The gene calls are TRBV7-2 and TRBJ2-7; D gene unclear. Germline loops: CDR1 SGHTA, CDR2 FQGNSA. The ends were cut back, 5 bases at V and 2 bases at J, with 13 bases in the middle. The CDR3 is 14 amino acids.

V is TRBV27 and J is TRBJ2-7; 8 positions agree with TRBD1. Trimming removed 4 bases from V and 7 bases from J; junction bases left unmatched: 12. The CDR3 totals 15 residues. Per the germline V gene, CDR1 is MNHEY and CDR2 is SMNVEV (reference sequence). CDR3 in DNA: TGTGCCAGCAGTTCGGCTCCCTCAGGGGGCGCGGAGCAGTACTTC. Protein sequence: CASSSAPSGGAEQYF.

The chain links TRBV9 to TRBJ1-1, with a tentative D call TRBD1 (5 bases). Trimming left V 0 bases short and J 8 bases short, with 8 bases between. Looked up from germline, CDR1 is SGDLS and CDR2 is YYNGEE. The CDR3 is 12 residues long. For the CDR3, the DNA is TGTGCCAGCAGCGTAGCAGGGTCGGAAGCTTTCTTT. Encoded protein: CASSVAGSEAFF.

In DNA, the CDR3 is TGTGCCAGCAGCTCGCGGTACTCCTACGAGCAGTACTTC. It yields the protein CASSSRYSYEQYF. The chain links TRBV7-2 to TRBJ2-7; D gene uncertain. The CDR3 has 13 amino acids. The germline gives CDR1 SGHTA, CDR2 FQGNSA. V was trimmed by 4 bases and J by 0 bases, leaving 7 bases between them.

The V call is TRBV12-2, the J call TRBJ1-2; the table's D call of TRBD1 was not tested on the DNA. TRBV12-2 is a recognized pseudogene. The CDR3 extends over 15 amino acids. CDR3 DNA: TGTGCAAGTCGCTTAGGCTTACAGGATAACTATGGCTACACCTTC. Protein product: CASRLGLQDNYGYTF.

The chain joins TRBV11-2 to TRBJ1-5; the D gene is possibly TRBD1 (5 bases). The CDR3 is made up of 15 amino acids. With 3 bases removed from V and 4 bases from J, the gap between germline ends came to 13 bases. Per the germline V gene, CDR1 is SGHAT and CDR2 is FQNNGV. The CDR3 here is CASSFLHGGNQPQHF. The CDR3 DNA reads TGTGCCAGCAGCTTTTTGCATGGGGGGAATCAGCCCCAGCATTTT.

The CDR3 spells CASSLDGAGGPYEQYF. The CDR3 nucleotides are TGTGCCAGCAGCTTAGATGGAGCGGGGGGGCCCTACGAGCAGTACTTC. The chain carries TRBV11-2 and TRBJ2-7; 10 bases line up with TRBD2. CDR1 is SGHAT, CDR2 FQNNGV, per germline. The CDR3 has 16 residues. Trimming removed 0 bases from V and 2 bases from J; junction bases left unmatched: 4. Full variable domain (remainder filled in from reference TRBV11-2 and TRBJ2-7): EAGVAQSPRYKIIEKRQSVAFWCNPISGHATLYWYQQILGQGPKLLIQFQNNGVVDDSQLPKDRFSAERLKGVDSTLKIQPAKLEDSAVYLCASSLDGAGGPYEQYFGPGTRLTVT.

This rearrangement joins TRBV9 to TRBJ2-6, with TRBD1 as a possible D gene (5 bases). The CDR3 length is 16 residues. The germline V and J ends were trimmed by 1 base and 0 bases, with 8 bases remaining between them. Germline-derived CDR1 and CDR2 are SGDLS and YYNGEE. The CDR3 DNA sequence: TGTGCCAGCAGCGTACAGGGAAGCTCTGGGGCCAACGTCCTGACTTTC. Translating gives CASSVQGSSGANVLTF.

The chain is built from TRBV12-3 or TRBV12-4 and TRBJ1-1; 7 bases are a match to TRBD1. This CDR3 contains 13 residues. J gave up 4 bases and V 3 bases, and 2 bases lay outside the gene matches. CDR3 residues: CASSFRGPTEAFF. The DNA of the CDR3 is TGTGCCAGCAGTTTTAGGGGGCCCACTGAAGCTTTCTTT.

The rearrangement uses TRBV5-4 and TRBJ1-2; 10 bases fit TRBD1. The CDR3 is made up of 16 amino acids. The ends lost 4 bases at V and 5 bases at J; junction bases unmatched: 11. CDR1 is SGHNT, CDR2 YYREEE, per germline (reference sequence). The CDR3 coding sequence is TGTGCCAGCAGCCCCGGATTCTGGGACAGGGGTTATGGCTACACCTTC. Amino acids: CASSPGFWDRGYGYTF.